This T cell receptor beta chain came from a study of beta chain features in type 1 diabetes. A word on this clone: Its matching antigen is unknown.

Every isolated RNA sample was fully reverse transcribed, so sequencing captured expressed TCRB transcripts. Profiled with immunoSEQ multiplex PCR; TCRdb holds only in-frame clones, not every one. The table has 900,000 or so clones, roughly a sixth seen once. Germline loops: CDR1 SGHDT, CDR2 YYEEEE. The ends were cut back, 0 bases at V and 7 bases at J, with 11 bases in the middle. This CDR3 has 14 residues. Study-level results: Shorter templates might be favored by PCR, equally in patients and controls. Cells that show high TCR expression could be over-represented by cDNA sequencing.

The TCR was taken from a woman aged 18 to 35 in good health. The specimen was naive CD4+ T cells from blood. This sequence joins TRBV5-6 and TRBJ1-5; D unclear. In DNA form, the CDR3 reads TGTGCCAGCAGCTTGGAGGGAGGTCGCCAGCCCCAGCATTTT. Its translation: CASSLEGGRQPQHF.